This T cell receptor (beta chain) was identified during a study of T cell repertoires in cytomegalovirus infection. The wider study: CMV epitopes that were recently identified and HLA-C-restricted were used alongside well-studied HLA-B-restricted ones. Evidence of both CMV infection and a matching HLA type came from public TCR beta signatures.

Study-level findings and limits: HLA-C-restricted TCR beta clonotypes specific for CMV led the ex vivo response. Adding up the frequency of public TCR beta families identified people who carried CMV plus the relevant HLA.

CDR3 length equals 15 residues. With 0 bases removed from V and 5 bases from J, the gap between germline ends came to 13 bases. Germline CDR1 LGHNA, CDR2 YSLEER. MiXCR, run by TCRdb on the reads, gives a single entry per CDR3 protein. The sample has some 700,000 distinct CDR3 sequences, roughly 30% seen once. On this clonotype: Its antigen is not identified.

The V and J genes are TRBV4-3 and TRBJ2-5; maybe TRBD2 (6 bases). The sequencing here drew on cultured PBMCs, taken from culture after CMV antigen stimulation. This sequence was found in a human donor in good health (CMV status not recorded). Some clones in this sample may be carry-over from other donors' samples. CDR3 sequence reads: CASSQERRDGETQYF. The CDR3 DNA reads TGCGCCAGCAGCCAAGAACGGCGGGACGGGGAGACCCAGTACTTC.